This T cell receptor beta chain emerged from a study of cytomegalovirus exposure and HLA in healthy donors. This CDR3 has 13 residues. CDR1 and CDR2 from the germline V gene are GTSNPN and SVGIG (reference sequence). V trimming: 4 bases; J trimming: 6 bases; junction bases outside the gene matches: 5. A multiplex PCR was run with 60 Vbeta primers and 13 Jbeta primers. Assay used: immunoSEQ multiplex PCR; TCRdb lists only in-frame clones, some missing. Of 80,000 to 90,000 clones listed, roughly 79% are singletons. The origin of this receptor is a woman in her thirties in good health and CMV-seronegative. Sequenced material: PBMCs. This chain connects TRBV30 to TRBJ2-7; 11 bases are shared with TRBD1. The CDR3 nucleotides read TGTGCCTGGAATCGGGACAGGGGGGGCGAGCAGTACTTC. It yields the protein CAWNRDRGGEQYF.